The entry below gives a single T cell receptor (beta chain) sequence along with its context. Its antigen is not known. A junction boundary mismatches the germline segment, possibly from a read error. This sample was included in a study of cytomegalovirus exposure and HLA in healthy donors. Study-level information: Of all 360 or so donors who were genotyped, roughly 81% belonged to the Caucasian-associated ancestry cluster.

Primers for the PCR totalled 60 Vbeta and 13 Jbeta. Generated by immunoSEQ multiplex PCR, the TCRdb table keeps only in-frame clones and is missing some. The sample records about 140,000 clones, about three quarters being singletons. Points from the study as a whole: There was a cluster of highly shared sequence variants that was likely a sequencing artifact. When a later analysis compared HLA-associated TCR beta chains with equally common others, the HLA-associated chains turned out to be more clonally expanded and to have lower generation probabilities.

The CDR3 runs 16 residues. CDR1 SGHRS and CDR2 YFSETQ come from the germline V gene. This TCR came from a male donor in good health and CMV-seronegative. Sequenced: PBMCs. V gene TRBV5-1 combines with J gene TRBJ2-2; 7 positions match TRBD2. This chain's CDR3 is CASSYWEGRNAGELFF. The DNA of the CDR3 is TGCGCCAGCAGCTACTGGGAGGGGAGGAACGCCGGGGAGCTGTTTTTT. Full variable domain (remainder filled in from reference TRBV5-1 and TRBJ2-2): KAGVTQTPRYLIKTRGQQVTLSCSPISGHRSVSWYQQTPGQGLQFLFEYFSETQRNKGNFPGRFSGRQFSNSRSEMNVSTLELGDSALYLCASSYWEGRNAGELFFGEGSRLTVL.